This TCR beta chain was found in a study of shared clonotypes between healthy human individuals. Across the study: Each donor's CD4 naive and CD4 memory cells filled three plates apiece, CD8 naive two, and CD8 memory one.

This clone was counted between two and nine times. Germline V lookup: CDR1 SGHAT, CDR2 FQNNGV. Trimming removed 8 bases at V and 3 bases at J, with 11 bases between. The CDR3 runs 13 residues. Only in-frame clones appear in the TCRdb table, and some are missing; sequencing was by immunoSEQ multiplex PCR. The sample records 800,000 to 1,200,000 clones, about 84% being singletons. The chain employs TRBV11-2 and TRBJ2-1; D ambiguous. This clonotype was obtained from a man between 18 and 29 years old in good health. Some clones in this sample may be carry-over from other donors' samples. The sample taken for sequencing was memory CD4+ T cells from PBMCs. The subset here: CD45RA-negative fraction. This CDR3 reads CASGLGHYNEQFF. The DNA for the CDR3 is TGTGCCAGCGGGTTGGGCCACTACAATGAGCAGTTCTTC.